This T cell receptor (beta chain) came from a study of blood T cells in healthy people across ages. The study's findings and limits: As naive T cell percentage varied, TCR beta diversity correlated strongly with it.

The CDR3 length is 16 residues. Germline lookup yields CDR1 SGHVS and CDR2 FNYEAQ. V was clipped by 5 bases and J by 0 bases; unmatched bases: 8. Many counts were recorded for this clonotype. What it recognizes is unknown. Primed by a sample-barcoded 5' primer and a J-beta primer mix, a second PCR proceeded for about 6 to 12 cycles. In TCRdb, the 5' RACE reads were re-called with MiXCR into one record per CDR3 protein. Of over 600,000 distinct CDR3 sequences listed, roughly 56% are singletons. The sequenced sample was blood. This TCR was recovered from a man in his forties or fifties in good health. The J gene is TRBJ2-5, the V gene TRBV7-6, with TRBD2 matching over 8 bases. The CDR3 is CASSDPTSANQETQYF. The CDR3 region has the DNA TGTGCCAGCAGCGACCCGACTAGCGCCAACCAAGAGACCCAGTACTTC.